Listed below are T cell receptor beta chains from one sample, sequenced in a study of shared clonotypes between healthy human individuals. Libraries were prepared by immunoSEQ multiplex PCR; TCRdb keeps only in-frame clonotypes and omits some of them. The data contain 100,000 to 120,000 clones, about 67% of them singletons. Source material: memory CD8+ T cells sorted from blood. The receptors stem from a woman aged 25 to 39 in good health. Each CDR3 is given with its conserved first and last residue. A D gene is named only where the DNA matches it firmly. Clone size appears in some rows only: once, few, many, or a class for an expanded clone.

D gene	clone size	V gene	J gene	CDR3 protein	CDR3 DNA
.	.	TRBV27	TRBJ2-7	CASSPLLAGYSGLEQYF	TGTGCCAGCAGTCCGCTCTTGGCCGGCTACAGCGGGCTCGAGCAGTACTTC
.	.	TRBV19	TRBJ1-4	CASRQGREKLFF	TGTGCCAGTAGGCAGGGCCGTGAAAAACTGTTTTTT
.	.	TRBV28	TRBJ1-5	CASSRTSSNQPQHF	TGTGCCAGCAGCCGAACATCAAGCAATCAGCCCCAGCATTTT
.	.	TRBV5-6	TRBJ1-1	CASSLGPNTEAFF	TGTGCCAGCAGTTTGGGTCCGAACACTGAAGCTTTCTTT
TRBD2	many	TRBV5-1	TRBJ2-7	CASSLVLAGEQYF	TGCGCCAGCAGCTTGGTGCTAGCGGGTGAGCAGTACTTC
.	.	TRBV6-4	TRBJ2-3	CASSLGATDTQYF	TGTGCCAGCAGTCTCGGGGCCACAGATACGCAGTATTTT
.	.	TRBV5-1	TRBJ2-5	CASSLETSWGTQYF	TGCGCCAGCAGCTTGGAGACAAGCTGGGGGACCCAGTACTTC
TRBD2	.	TRBV7-9	TRBJ2-1	CASSSRLAGGMNNEQFF	TGTGCCAGCAGCTCTCGACTAGCGGGAGGTATGAACAATGAGCAGTTCTTC
.	.	TRBV9	TRBJ2-7	CASSGRYGDYEQYF	TGTGCCAGCAGCGGAAGGTATGGGGACTACGAGCAGTACTTC
.	.	TRBV19	TRBJ2-5	CASSSRPEETQYF	TGTGCCAGTAGTAGTCGGCCGGAGGAGACCCAGTACTTC
.	.	TRBV10-1	TRBJ2-1	CATPRSSYNEQFF	TGCGCCACACCCCGGAGCTCCTACAATGAGCAGTTCTTC
.	.	TRBV6-6	TRBJ2-1	CASSYSQDYNEQFF	TGTGCCAGCAGTTACTCTCAAGACTACAATGAGCAGTTCTTC
.	.	TRBV11-2	TRBJ1-1	CASSTAGRLNTEAFF	TGTGCCAGCAGCACCGCGGGACGGCTGAACACTGAAGCTTTCTTT
.	.	TRBV5-4	TRBJ2-5	CASSFGTGPEYF	TGTGCCAGCAGCTTCGGGACGGGTCCCGAGTACTTC
.	many	TRBV28	TRBJ1-3	CASSIDGGTGNTIYF	TGTGCCAGCAGTATCGATGGCGGCACTGGAAACACCATATATTTT
TRBD1	.	TRBV9	TRBJ2-7	CASSNRDRGYEQYF	TGTGCCAGCAGCAACCGGGACAGGGGATACGAGCAGTACTTC
.	many	TRBV11-2	TRBJ1-1	CASSETGTFPEAFF	TGTGCCAGCAGCGAAACCGGGACGTTTCCTGAAGCTTTCTTT
.	.	TRBV6-1	TRBJ1-5	CASSEALGGSNQPQHF	TGTGCCAGCAGTGAAGCCCTAGGTGGGAGCAATCAGCCCCAGCATTTT
.	once	TRBV2	TRBJ1-2	CASRPRGFEGYTF	TGTGCCAGCAGGCCCAGGGGATTTGAAGGCTACACCTTC
.	once	TRBV6-5	TRBJ1-5	CASSLNPLGNQPQHF	TGTGCCAGCAGTTTAAACCCTCTGGGAAATCAGCCCCAGCATTTT
.	.	TRBV6-5	TRBJ2-3	CASKPGPGNMDTQYF	TGTGCCAGCAAACCCGGGCCAGGGAATATGGATACGCAGTATTTT
.	.	TRBV7-3	TRBJ1-5	CASSSLPHGGSVSQPQHF	TGTGCCAGCAGCTCCCTACCACACGGGGGTAGTGTAAGTCAGCCCCAGCATTTT
.	many	TRBV6-4	TRBJ2-2	CASSDSQGGTGELFF	TGTGCCAGCAGTGACTCACAGGGTGGCACCGGGGAGCTGTTTTTT
.	.	TRBV5-6	TRBJ2-3	CASSRTGSGFTDTQYF	TGTGCCAGCAGCCGCACGGGTTCCGGGTTCACAGATACGCAGTATTTT
.	.	TRBV6-5	TRBJ1-5	CASSSTGNHQPQHF	TGTGCCAGCAGTTCTACAGGGAATCATCAGCCCCAGCATTTT
TRBD1	.	TRBV6-1	TRBJ1-5	CASGRDRGAPQHF	TGTGCCAGCGGCAGGGACAGGGGGGCGCCCCAGCATTTT
.	few	TRBV10-1	TRBJ1-2	CASSEDYGYTF	TGCGCCAGCAGTGAAGACTATGGCTACACCTTC
TRBD2	.	TRBV28	TRBJ2-5	CASGRGTSETQYF	TGTGCCAGCGGCAGAGGGACTAGCGAGACCCAGTACTTC
.	few	TRBV27	TRBJ2-7	CASSLRGNYEQYF	TGTGCCAGCAGTTTAAGAGGGAACTACGAGCAGTACTTC
TRBD2	once	TRBV27	TRBJ2-7	CASSPGTSGSYEQYF	TGTGCCAGCAGTCCGGGGACTAGCGGGAGCTACGAGCAGTACTTC
.	.	TRBV6-6	TRBJ2-7	CASSYSIQGAYEQYF	TGTGCCAGCAGTTACTCGATCCAGGGAGCCTACGAGCAGTACTTC
.	once	TRBV7-9	TRBJ1-2	CASSLGSTYGYTF	TGTGCCAGCAGCTTAGGATCCACCTATGGCTACACCTTC
.	.	TRBV4-2	TRBJ2-6	CASSQGESSGANVLTF	TGTGCCAGCAGCCAAGGGGAAAGCTCTGGGGCCAACGTCCTGACTTTC
TRBD2	.	TRBV6-4	TRBJ2-1	CASSEGTSGGAGEQFF	TGTGCCAGCAGTGAAGGGACTAGCGGAGGGGCAGGGGAGCAGTTCTTC
.	once	TRBV4-1	TRBJ1-1	CASSQVATTTSNTEAFF	TGCGCCAGCAGCCAAGTTGCGACGACGACATCGAACACTGAAGCTTTCTTT
.	.	TRBV19	TRBJ1-2	CASSIAVFYGYTF	TGTGCCAGTAGTATTGCAGTTTTCTATGGCTACACCTTC
.	.	TRBV28	TRBJ1-2	CASSLRDTGYTF	TGTGCCAGCAGTCTGAGGGACACCGGCTACACCTTC
TRBD2	few	TRBV2	TRBJ2-1	CASKERGYNEQFF	TGTGCCAGCAAGGAGCGGGGTTACAATGAGCAGTTCTTC
.	many	TRBV27	TRBJ2-3	CASSLYRTATDTQYF	TGTGCCAGCAGTTTATATAGGACAGCTACAGATACGCAGTATTTT
TRBD2	.	TRBV25-1	TRBJ2-7	CASSEPASGSYEQYF	TGTGCCAGCAGTGAACCGGCTAGCGGCTCCTACGAGCAGTACTTC
TRBD2	.	TRBV19	TRBJ2-2	CASSSGRALVGELFF	TGTGCCAGTAGTAGCGGGAGGGCCCTAGTCGGGGAGCTGTTTTTT
TRBD1	many	TRBV7-2	TRBJ1-1	CASSYWTGGYPEAFF	TGTGCCAGCAGCTATTGGACAGGAGGCTATCCTGAAGCTTTCTTT
.	.	TRBV2	TRBJ2-7	CASSEEYRDTLGIGEQYF	TGTGCCAGCAGTGAAGAGTATCGGGACACTTTAGGGATTGGCGAGCAGTACTTC
.	many	TRBV4-2	TRBJ2-7	CASSQDLLYEQYF	TGTGCCAGCAGCCAAGATCTCCTCTACGAGCAGTACTTC
.	.	TRBV5-4	TRBJ2-1	CASSPSECNNEQFF	TGTGCCAGCAGCCCCTCAGAGTGCAACAATGAGCAGTTCTTC
TRBD2	.	TRBV6-6	TRBJ2-7	CASSRTSGSPHEQYF	TGTGCCAGCAGTCGAACTAGCGGGAGCCCACACGAGCAGTACTTC
.	.	TRBV27	TRBJ2-7	CASSQARGTGYEQYF	TGTGCCAGCAGTCAGGCCCGGGGGACCGGCTACGAGCAGTACTTC
.	.	TRBV28	TRBJ1-5	CASTLAGGSQPQHF	TGTGCCAGCACTCTTGCCGGGGGAAGTCAGCCCCAGCATTTT
TRBD2	once	TRBV15	TRBJ2-2	CATSREAGGSGELFF	TGTGCCACCAGCAGGGAAGCGGGAGGATCCGGGGAGCTGTTTTTT
TRBD2	.	TRBV11-3	TRBJ2-1	CASSSGTNFLNEQFF	TGTGCCAGCAGCTCCGGGACTAACTTTCTGAATGAGCAGTTCTTC